These 2 T cell receptor beta chains share one sample of origin, sequenced in a study of CD8+ T cells in alopecia areata. Treatment described: oral pan-JAK inhibitor, 5-10 mg twice daily. After isolation, RNA underwent reverse transcription to generate cDNA as the sequencing template. Produced via immunoSEQ multiplex PCR; TCRdb's table is partial and in-frame only. The data show 140,000 to 150,000 clones, about 59% seen once. The sequenced sample was CD8+ T cells sorted from blood, obtained at week 4, from a patient treated with tofacitinib. These receptor sequences come from a human donor with alopecia areata.

The chain joins TRBV30 to TRBJ2-1; 10 bases fit TRBD2. Trimming cost V 2 bases and J 5 bases; bases outside gene matches: 15. The CDR3 totals 18 residues. Germline V CDR1 and CDR2: GTSNPN, SVGIG (reference sequence). CDR3 sequence: CAWSRPPGKRGGNNEQFF. The DNA of the CDR3 is TGTGCCTGGAGTCGACCCCCCGGGAAGCGGGGGGGGAACAATGAGCAGTTCTTC.

The rearrangement links TRBV7-9 to TRBJ2-7; D perhaps matches TRBD2 (6 bases). The germline V and J ends were trimmed by 5 bases and 2 bases, with 13 bases remaining between them. In germline, CDR1 is SEHNR, CDR2 FQNEAQ (reference sequence). The CDR3 runs to 14 residues. The DNA of the CDR3 is TGTGCCAGCAGCCCATGGGAGGACCCCTACGAGCAGTACTTC. This sequence encodes CASSPWEDPYEQYF.